The 11 T cell receptor beta chains in this list originate from one sample, sequenced in a study of T cell clonotyping in hematopoietic cell transplantation. Clones were read by immunoSEQ multiplex PCR, and TCRdb kept only the in-frame ones, dropping some. The profile shows about 45,000 clones, roughly 92% of them singletons. The sequencing sample was made of peripheral blood mononuclear cells. The receptor source for this set is a woman in her forties or fifties in good health. Some clones in this sample may be carry-over from other donors' samples.

This clone has more than one count but fewer than ten. The chain combines TRBV5-6 with TRBJ1-5, with 8 positions matching TRBD1. The CDR3 spans 15 residues. Looked up from germline, CDR1 is SGHDT and CDR2 is YYEEEE. V lost 3 bases and J lost 4; bases outside the gene matches: 6. The CDR3 region has the DNA TGTGCCAGCAGCTCTCTCCGGACAGGGAATCAGCCCCAGCATTTT. Amino acids: CASSSLRTGNQPQHF.

The rearrangement links TRBV5-1 to TRBJ1-3, with D perhaps matching TRBD1 (6 bases). Trimming took off 0 bases at V and 4 bases at J, with 8 bases between the two ends. CDR3 size: 14 residues. CDR1 is SGHRS, CDR2 YFSETQ, per germline. The CDR3 protein is CASSLDREGNTIYF. The CDR3 DNA reads TGCGCCAGCAGCTTGGACAGGGAGGGAAACACCATATATTTT.

The V call is TRBV5-1, the J call TRBJ1-4; perhaps TRBD1 as D (5 bases). This CDR3 has 15 residues. V was clipped by 4 bases and J by 8 bases, with 18 bases between them. CDR1 is SGHRS and CDR2 is YFSETQ in the germline V gene. The CDR3 DNA follows: TGCGCCAGCAGCATCGAAGTGGGGGAATGGGAAAAACTGTTTTTT. Translated: CASSIEVGEWEKLFF.

The chain employs TRBV5-1 and TRBJ2-5; 7 bases line up with TRBD1. The germline V gene encodes CDR1 SGHRS and CDR2 YFSETQ. Losses at the gene ends were 4 bases for V and 0 bases for J; bases not matched to a gene: 3. The CDR3 is made up of 14 amino acids. CDR3 sequence (DNA): TGCGCCAGCAGCACCACAGGGGACCAAGAGACCCAGTACTTC. Amino acids: CASSTTGDQETQYF. Full variable domain (missing parts from reference TRBV5-1 and TRBJ2-5): KAGVTQTPRYLIKTRGQQVTLSCSPISGHRSVSWYQQTPGQGLQFLFEYFSETQRNKGNFPGRFSGRQFSNSRSEMNVSTLELGDSALYLCASSTTGDQETQYFGPGTRLLVL.

The rearrangement links TRBV12-5 to TRBJ1-1; 9 bases match TRBD1. This CDR3 contains 15 residues. Germline CDR1 LGHNT, CDR2 FRNRAP. V gave up 2 bases and J gave up 1 base; unmatched junction bases: 2. This chain's CDR3 is CASGLPGQGNTEAFF. The CDR3 DNA is TGTGCTAGTGGTTTGCCGGGACAGGGGAACACTGAAGCTTTCTTT.

V and J are TRBV19 and TRBJ1-1; D gene unclear. Trimming took off 7 bases at V and 2 bases at J, with 20 bases between the two ends. The CDR3 sequence is 16 residues long. CDR1 is LNHDA and CDR2 is SQIVND in the germline V gene (reference sequence). This CDR3 reads CASTPAPIAVNTEAFF. CDR3 coding DNA: TGTGCCAGTACTCCAGCCCCTATTGCGGTAAACACTGAAGCTTTCTTT.

The chain links TRBV5-1 to TRBJ2-7; 7 positions agree with TRBD1. This CDR3 has 13 amino acids. J gave up 5 bases and V 2 bases, and 4 bases lay outside the gene matches. Per the germline V gene, CDR1 is SGHRS and CDR2 is YFSETQ. The CDR3 nucleotides read TGCGCCAGCAGCTTTGGACAGGAAGACGAGCAGTACTTC. It encodes CASSFGQEDEQYF.

This chain joins TRBV18 and TRBJ2-7; tentative D call: TRBD2 (6 bases). This CDR3 has 13 residues. Germline V CDR1 and CDR2: KGHSH, LQKENI. V lost 3 bases to trimming and J lost 5 bases, with 11 bases between them. The chain's CDR3 is CASSPEGLDEQYF. The CDR3 coding sequence is TGTGCCAGCTCACCGGAGGGGCTGGACGAGCAGTACTTC.

The chain couples TRBV15 to TRBJ2-3, with TRBD2 identical over 9 bases. Germline CDR1 LNHNV, CDR2 YYDKDF (reference sequence). Unmatched junction bases numbered 11, after V lost 3 bases and J lost 1 base. The CDR3 consists of 18 residues. CDR3 amino acids: CATSSSHEVAGGTDTQYF. The CDR3 bases are TGTGCCACCAGCAGTTCCCATGAGGTAGCGGGGGGCACAGATACGCAGTATTTT.

CDR3 bases: TGTGCCAGCAGTCCGCTGGCGGGTTCTAATTCACCCCTCCACTTT. Encoded protein: CASSPLAGSNSPLHF. The chain couples TRBV6-6 to TRBJ1-6; D unclear. V was pared by 5 bases and J by 6 bases, with 14 bases between. Germline assignment: CDR1 MNHNY and CDR2 SVGAGI (reference sequence). This CDR3 is built from 15 residues.

The chain joins TRBV7-2 to TRBJ1-2; tentative D call: TRBD1 (5 bases). The CDR3 is 16 residues long. Germline V CDR1 and CDR2: SGHTA, FQGNSA. Trimming stripped 0 bases from V and 7 bases from J, with 18 bases between. The CDR3 is CASSLALGGLRIGYTF. In DNA, the CDR3 is TGTGCCAGCAGCTTAGCGCTTGGGGGTTTAAGAATTGGCTACACCTTC.